This T cell receptor beta chain was found in a study of T cell responses to AZD1222 COVID-19 vaccine. The assay was immunoSEQ multiplex PCR, and TCRdb's table has in-frame clones only and misses some. This repertoire shows about 150,000 clones, around 90% found once; its top ten account for less than 3.5%. Turning to this clone: The antigen remains unidentified.

General study points: The donors showed a predominance of white British ancestry and of females, with possible underestimation of clonal diversity. Nearly half of the spike-specific TCRs reportedly recognize variant regions that carry no mutations. There were repertoire samples only from the period after the peak T cell response. At baseline, seropositivity was found in only a handful of AZD1222 recipients.

The germline gives CDR1 SNHLY, CDR2 FYNNEI. The ends were cut back, 4 bases at V and 0 bases at J, with 12 bases in the middle. The CDR3 is 15 residues long. The TCR originated in an adult who received the AZD1222 COVID-19 vaccine. The sample in question was peripheral blood, obtained 28 days after the second AZD1222 dose. V is TRBV2 and J is TRBJ1-1; tentative D call: TRBD1 (6 bases). In DNA, the CDR3 is TGTGCCAGCAGTGGCTACGGGACACTGAACACTGAAGCTTTCTTT. Translating it yields CASSGYGTLNTEAFF.